This T cell receptor (beta chain) was sequenced during a study of control samples from healthy donors and cancer patients. Generated by immunoSEQ multiplex PCR, the TCRdb table keeps only in-frame clones and is missing some. The data include some 180,000 clones; the top ten clones carry 2% to 2.5%. Unmatched junction bases numbered 9, after V lost 1 base and J lost 8 bases. CDR3 length: 16 amino acids. CDR1 and CDR2 from the germline V gene are LGHNA and YSLEER. The sample was blood. This chain links TRBV4-3 with TRBJ2-1; 9 bases match TRBD1. This TCR came from a woman aged 25 to 39 in good health. CDR3 sequence reads: CASSQAWYRGRDEQFF. CDR3 coding DNA: TGCGCCAGCAGCCAAGCTTGGTACAGGGGGCGAGATGAGCAGTTCTTC.